A selection of T cell receptor beta chains follows, all from one sample in a study of persistence of HIV-infected CD4 T cells. No antigens are known for them. Sequencing used immunoSEQ multiplex PCR; TCRdb keeps in-frame clones, though not all of them. The table lists approximately 44,000 clones, 70% to 90% of them singletons. This specimen consisted of CD4+ T cells sorted from PBMCs after approximately 19-hour stimulation, obtained from a patient who received antiretroviral therapy. These receptors all stem from an adult man with HIV who was CMV-seropositive. The CDR3 runs from the conserved cysteine through the conserved F or W. A D gene is named only where the DNA matches it firmly. Clone size is shown for a subset of rows, as once, few, many or a class of expanded clone.

abundance: .
d_gene: .
j_gene: TRBJ2-7
v_gene: TRBV14
len: 15
CDR3aa: CASSRTDWDSYEQYF
CDR3nt: TGTGCCAGCAGCCGAACGGACTGGGACTCCTACGAGCAGTACTTC

abundance: .
d_gene: .
j_gene: TRBJ1-1
v_gene: TRBV9
len: 16
CDR3aa: CASSVAPGGGETEAFF
CDR3nt: TGTGCCAGCAGCGTAGCTCCCGGCGGGGGCGAGACTGAAGCTTTCTTT

abundance: .
d_gene: TRBD1
j_gene: TRBJ2-4
v_gene: TRBV3-1/TRBV3-2
len: 15
CDR3aa: CASSQLGQGNGIQYF
CDR3nt: TGTGCCAGCAGCCAACTCGGACAGGGCAATGGCATTCAGTACTTC

abundance: .
d_gene: .
j_gene: TRBJ2-7
v_gene: TRBV15
len: 19
CDR3aa: CATSRDPRSGQVGSYEQYF
CDR3nt: TGTGCCACCAGCAGAGATCCGCGTAGCGGCCAGGTGGGCTCCTACGAGCAGTACTTC

abundance: .
d_gene: .
j_gene: TRBJ1-1
v_gene: TRBV30
len: 14
CDR3aa: CAWSVRHTNTEAFF
CDR3nt: TGTGCCTGGAGTGTACGACACACGAACACTGAAGCTTTCTTT

abundance: .
d_gene: .
j_gene: TRBJ2-7
v_gene: TRBV6-5
len: 12
CDR3aa: CASSGSSYEQYF
CDR3nt: TGTGCCAGCAGCGGTAGCTCCTACGAGCAGTACTTC

abundance: once
d_gene: .
j_gene: TRBJ2-1
v_gene: TRBV5-4
len: 13
CDR3aa: CASSLESYNEQFF
CDR3nt: TGTGCCAGCAGCTTGGAGAGCTACAATGAGCAGTTCTTC

abundance: .
d_gene: .
j_gene: TRBJ1-4
v_gene: TRBV6-5
len: 14
CDR3aa: CASSIRVRGEKLFF
CDR3nt: TGTGCCAGCAGTATCCGGGTTCGCGGTGAAAAACTGTTTTTT

abundance: once
d_gene: TRBD1
j_gene: TRBJ1-5
v_gene: TRBV2
len: 17
CDR3aa: CASSLRTGRRSNQPQHF
CDR3nt: TGTGCCAGCAGTCTTCGGACAGGCCGCCGCAGCAATCAGCCCCAGCATTTT

abundance: .
d_gene: TRBD1
j_gene: TRBJ1-3
v_gene: TRBV6-5
len: 13
CDR3aa: CASRAQGENTIYF
CDR3nt: TGTGCCAGCAGAGCTCAGGGGGAGAACACCATATATTTT

abundance: .
d_gene: .
j_gene: TRBJ2-7
v_gene: TRBV15
len: 14
CDR3aa: CATSRLLGRYEQYF
CDR3nt: TGTGCCACCAGCAGACTCTTGGGACGTTACGAGCAGTACTTC

abundance: .
d_gene: TRBD1
j_gene: TRBJ1-2
v_gene: TRBV5-8
len: 13
CDR3aa: CASSQGGANGYTF
CDR3nt: TGTGCCAGCAGCCAAGGGGGCGCCAATGGCTACACCTTC

abundance: .
d_gene: TRBD1
j_gene: TRBJ2-4
v_gene: TRBV18
len: 16
CDR3aa: CASSTGSQGVENIQYF
CDR3nt: TGTGCCAGCTCAACGGGATCTCAGGGGGTGGAAAACATTCAGTACTTC

abundance: .
d_gene: .
j_gene: TRBJ1-1
v_gene: TRBV6-5
len: 13
CDR3aa: CASSFGAATEAFF
CDR3nt: TGTGCCAGCAGTTTCGGGGCAGCCACTGAAGCTTTCTTT

abundance: .
d_gene: TRBD1
j_gene: TRBJ1-5
v_gene: TRBV3-1/TRBV3-2
len: 15
CDR3aa: CASSQGQSSNQPQHF
CDR3nt: TGTGCCAGCAGCCAGGGACAGAGCAGCAATCAGCCCCAGCATTTT

abundance: .
d_gene: TRBD1
j_gene: TRBJ2-1
v_gene: TRBV7-3
len: 16
CDR3aa: CASSPRTGDKYNEQFF
CDR3nt: TGTGCCAGCAGCCCCAGGACAGGGGATAAGTACAATGAGCAGTTCTTC

abundance: .
d_gene: .
j_gene: TRBJ1-2
v_gene: TRBV4-1
len: 14
CDR3aa: CASSHAASNYGYTF
CDR3nt: TGCGCCAGCAGCCATGCCGCGAGCAACTATGGCTACACCTTC

abundance: .
d_gene: .
j_gene: TRBJ1-2
v_gene: TRBV19
len: 12
CDR3aa: CASSIAQAGYTF
CDR3nt: TGTGCCAGTAGTATAGCACAGGCTGGCTACACCTTC

abundance: .
d_gene: TRBD1
j_gene: TRBJ1-1
v_gene: TRBV5-1
len: 15
CDR3aa: CASSLQQGAITEAFF
CDR3nt: TGCGCCAGCAGCTTACAGCAGGGGGCGATCACTGAAGCTTTCTTT